Following are 24 T cell receptor beta chains from one sample sequenced in a study of T cell responses to AZD1222 COVID-19 vaccine. Profiling relied on immunoSEQ multiplex PCR, and the TCRdb table lists in-frame clones only, not all of them. This repertoire shows about 170,000 clones, approximately 92% found once; its top ten account for 6.9%. Specimen: peripheral blood, collected on day 0 of AZD1222 vaccination. The receptors here all came from an adult in good health.

The chain is built from TRBV13 and TRBJ1-6; TRBD1 matches 7 bases. J lost 9 bases, V lost 0 bases, and 8 bases had no gene match. The CDR3 spans 16 residues. Germline V gives CDR1 PRHDT, CDR2 FYEKMQ (reference sequence). CDR3 nucleotide sequence: TGTGCCAGCAGCTTAGGTACAGGGGCGAAATCTTCACCCCTCCACTTT. Translation gives CASSLGTGAKSSPLHF.

V usage is TRBV30 and J usage is TRBJ1-1; weak D call: TRBD1 (6 bases). CDR1 is GTSNPN, CDR2 SVGIG, per germline (reference sequence). There are 14 residues in the CDR3. Trimming cost V 5 bases and J 0 bases, with 13 bases left between them. The CDR3 protein is CAWVARGLNTEAFF. In DNA, the CDR3 is TGTGCCTGGGTGGCCCGGGGGCTGAACACTGAAGCTTTCTTT.

The V and J genes are TRBV5-1 and TRBJ1-2; no clear D gene. From germline, CDR1 is SGHRS and CDR2 YFSETQ. The CDR3 covers 14 residues. Trimming took off 6 bases at V and 0 bases at J, with 12 bases between the two ends. CDR3 nucleotide sequence: TGCGCCAGCACGGAGGCAGAGTCTAACTATGGCTACACCTTC. Protein sequence: CASTEAESNYGYTF.

This clone has more than one count but fewer than ten. CDR3 sequence (DNA): TGTGCCAGTAGTATACGGGGGAAGACACCAAGACAAATGAACACTGAAGCTTTCTTT. Encoded protein: CASSIRGKTPRQMNTEAFF. The chain is built from TRBV19 and TRBJ1-1; perhaps TRBD1 as D (5 bases). V was trimmed by 2 bases and J by 0 bases, leaving 22 bases between them. This CDR3 has 19 residues. Germline V gives CDR1 LNHDA, CDR2 SQIVND (reference sequence).

The V and J genes are TRBV2 and TRBJ1-4; possibly TRBD1 for D (5 bases). Germline-derived CDR1 and CDR2 are SNHLY and FYNNEI. The CDR3 covers 14 residues. The CDR3 DNA is TGTGCTTCCTCGGGGCTCGGCCGTAATGAAAAACTGTTTTTT. Translated, it gives CASSGLGRNEKLFF.

This clone came up a few times. The gene calls are TRBV28 and TRBJ1-2; no definite D call. In germline, CDR1 is MDHEN, CDR2 SYDVKM. There are 13 residues in the CDR3. Trimming removed 7 bases at V and 8 bases at J, with 17 bases between. CDR3 amino acids: CASTSPLTGGYTF. The DNA of the CDR3 is TGTGCCAGCACCTCCCCACTCACTGGAGGCTACACCTTC.

This clone was picked up one time. Sequence at one end of the junction differs from germline and may be a read error. This rearrangement joins TRBV7-7 to TRBJ2-3; 8 positions match TRBD2. The CDR3 runs to 15 residues. Germline-derived CDR1 and CDR2 are SSHAT and FNYEAQ (reference sequence). CDR3 loop: CASSLSRGGKDTQYF. The CDR3 DNA is TGTGCTAGCAGCTTATCCCGGGGGGGCAAAGATACGCAGTATTTT.

V usage is TRBV5-1 and J usage is TRBJ2-1, with 14 bases fitting TRBD2. Germline-derived CDR1 and CDR2 are SGHRS and YFSETQ. This CDR3 is 18 amino acids long. Unmatched junction bases numbered 6, after V lost 0 bases and J lost 4 bases. The CDR3 protein is CASSLGTGTSGGYNEQFF. The CDR3 DNA reads TGCGCCAGCAGCTTGGGGACAGGGACTAGCGGGGGTTACAATGAGCAGTTCTTC.

V is TRBV3-1 (or the pseudogene TRBV3-2) and J is TRBJ2-2; the D gene is possibly TRBD2 (5 bases). V lost 1 base and J lost 6, with 12 bases in between. The germline CDR1 and CDR2 sequences are LGHDT and YNNKEL (reference sequence). The CDR3 runs 15 residues. This chain's CDR3 is CASSQVNRGAGELFF. CDR3 coding DNA: TGTGCCAGCAGCCAAGTAAATCGGGGAGCCGGGGAGCTGTTTTTT.

This chain connects TRBV5-1 to TRBJ1-1; no definite D call. In germline, CDR1 is SGHRS, CDR2 YFSETQ. Trimming removed 0 bases from V and 4 bases from J, with 13 bases in between. The CDR3 length is 15 residues. The CDR3, as DNA: TGCGCCAGCAGCTTGGACCCGGGGTTGGGCACTGAAGCTTTCTTT. Its translation: CASSLDPGLGTEAFF.

This chain connects TRBV15 to TRBJ1-1, with TRBD1 matching over 7 bases. The trim removed 5 bases at V and 4 bases at J, leaving 10 bases unmatched. The length of the CDR3 is 15 residues. The germline CDR1 and CDR2 sequences are LNHNV and YYDKDF (reference sequence). The CDR3 loop reads CATSLTDRAITEAFF. In nucleotides, the CDR3 is TGTGCCACCAGCCTGACCGACAGGGCAATCACTGAAGCTTTCTTT.

The V call is TRBV11-2, the J call TRBJ2-2, with 8 positions matching TRBD2. V was clipped by 8 bases and J by 4 bases; unmatched bases: 6. The length of the CDR3 is 14 residues. Germline assignment: CDR1 SGHAT and CDR2 FQNNGV. DNA of the CDR3: TGTGCCAGCGGCACAAGCGGGGGCACCGGGGAGCTGTTTTTT. This sequence encodes CASGTSGGTGELFF. Based on the CDR3 plus reference TRBV11-2 and TRBJ2-2, the full variable domain is EAGVAQSPRYKIIEKRQSVAFWCNPISGHATLYWYQQILGQGPKLLIQFQNNGVVDDSQLPKDRFSAERLKGVDSTLKIQPAKLEDSAVYLCASGTSGGTGELFFGEGSRLTVL.

CDR3 region: CASSTSTGQPQHF. Here the CDR3 DNA reads TGTGCCAGTAGTACATCGACGGGGCAGCCCCAGCATTTT. The chain uses TRBV19 and TRBJ1-5; D is uncertain. Germline loops: CDR1 LNHDA, CDR2 SQIVND (reference sequence). The length of the CDR3 is 13 residues. The V gene lost 4 bases and the J gene lost 7 bases, with 11 bases spanning the gap.

The chain joins TRBV6-5 to TRBJ2-7; the match to TRBD1 covers 7 bases. CDR3 length: 15 residues. The germline V gene encodes CDR1 MNHEY and CDR2 SVGAGI. The J segment lost 0 bases and the V segment lost 8 bases, leaving 10 bases of the junction unmatched. The CDR3 DNA is TGTGCCAGCCCCGCCGGGACAGATTTCTCCTACGAGCAGTACTTC. Encoded protein: CASPAGTDFSYEQYF.

CDR3: CASSSGGTEAFF. The CDR3 coding sequence is TGTGCCAGCAGTTCAGGGGGCACTGAAGCTTTCTTT. This chain joins TRBV5-5 and TRBJ1-1; the match to TRBD1 covers 7 bases. This CDR3 has 12 residues. V was pared by 5 bases and J by 4 bases, with 2 bases of the junction left unmatched. CDR1 is SGHKS, CDR2 YYEKEE, per germline (reference sequence).

The chain combines TRBV29-1 with TRBJ1-2; TRBD1 aligns across 11 bases. V trimming: 6 bases; J trimming: 4 bases; junction bases outside the gene matches: 4. The CDR3 has 13 residues. The germline V gene has CDR1 SQVTM and CDR2 ANQGSEA. The CDR3: CSVGDRGVYGYTF. DNA for the CDR3: TGCAGCGTAGGGGACAGGGGGGTCTATGGCTACACCTTC. Full variable domain (outside the CDR3, taken from reference TRBV29-1 and TRBJ1-2): SAVISQKPSRDICQRGTSLTIQCQVDSQVTMMFWYRQQPGQSLTLIATANQGSEATYESGFVIDKFPISRPNLTFSTLTVSNMSPEDSSIYLCSVGDRGVYGYTFGSGTRLTVV.

The chain carries TRBV28 and TRBJ1-5; D gene uncertain. Trimming left V 0 bases short and J 3 bases short, with 6 bases between. CDR1 and CDR2 from the germline V gene are MDHEN and SYDVKM. The CDR3 has 14 amino acids. CDR3 in amino acids: CASSLWGSNQPQHF. The CDR3 DNA reads as TGTGCCAGCAGTTTATGGGGTTCCAATCAGCCCCAGCATTTT.

The chain combines TRBV7-9 with TRBJ1-1; D may be TRBD1 (5 bases). V was clipped by 2 bases and J by 0 bases, with 10 bases between them. This CDR3 has 15 amino acids. Germline values: CDR1 SEHNR, CDR2 FQNEAQ (reference sequence). The CDR3 DNA sequence: TGTGCCAGCAGCTTATCTGGGACGATGAACACTGAAGCTTTCTTT. Amino acid sequence: CASSLSGTMNTEAFF.

The chain has TRBV6-5 and TRBJ1-1; weak D call: TRBD1 (5 bases). Germline V gene sequence: CDR1 MNHEY, CDR2 SVGAGI. This CDR3 is built from 14 residues. Trimming cost V 9 bases and J 1 base, with 15 bases left between them. CDR3 loop: CASKTVGGNTEAFF. The CDR3 nucleotides read TGTGCCAGTAAGACAGTGGGCGGGAACACTGAAGCTTTCTTT.

CDR3 residues: CASSPSFRGTEAFF. In DNA, the CDR3 is TGTGCCAGCAGCCCTAGTTTCCGTGGGACTGAAGCTTTCTTT. The chain uses TRBV9 and TRBJ1-1; no firm D call. The CDR3 runs 14 residues. Germline V gives CDR1 SGDLS, CDR2 YYNGEE. V was cut by 4 bases and J by 5 bases, with 15 bases left in between.

The rearrangement links TRBV3-1 (or the pseudogene TRBV3-2) to TRBJ2-5; maybe TRBD1 (5 bases). CDR1 and CDR2 from the germline V gene are LGHDT and YNNKEL (reference sequence). The CDR3 length is 17 residues. Trimming took off 2 bases at V and 1 base at J, with 17 bases between the two ends. The CDR3 sequence: CASSQSMWDRGQETQYF. The CDR3 nucleotides are TGTGCCAGCAGCCAATCGATGTGGGATAGGGGCCAAGAGACCCAGTACTTC.

The chain is built from TRBV24-1 and TRBJ1-2, with D unresolved. This CDR3 spans 15 amino acids. From germline, CDR1 is KGHDR and CDR2 SFDVKD. Trimming pared 8 bases from V and 4 bases from J, leaving 19 bases between. CDR3 coding DNA: TGTGCCACCAAGGACCGTGGAATCGGGGTCTATGGCTACACCTTC. It specifies CATKDRGIGVYGYTF.

V usage is TRBV7-9 and J usage is TRBJ2-4, with a possible D match to TRBD1 (6 bases). This CDR3 has 18 amino acids. CDR1 is SEHNR, CDR2 FQNEAQ, per germline (reference sequence). V was cut by 1 base and J by 3 bases, with 19 bases left in between. As DNA, the CDR3 is TGTGCCAGCAGCTTAGGGGCCCTCAGGGGACAAGTCAAAAACATTCAGTACTTC. It translates to CASSLGALRGQVKNIQYF.

The V call is TRBV21-1, the J call TRBJ1-4. TRBV21-1 is noted as a pseudogene. CDR3 size: 19 residues. The CDR3 loop reads CATNSGIYGTGENNEKLFF. In DNA form, the CDR3 reads TGTGCCACTAATTCAGGTATTTACGGGACGGGGGAAAATAATGAAAAACTGTTTTTT.